Below are 28 T cell receptor beta chains sequenced from a single sample in a study of PD-1 blockade in classical Hodgkin lymphoma. Profiled with immunoSEQ multiplex PCR; TCRdb holds only in-frame clones, not every one. The sample lists around 18,000 clones, roughly four fifths occurring once. Time point in this sample: cycle 4 day 1 (C4D1), after 6 weeks of nivolumab. Each patient's relapse followed autologous stem cell transplantation, and brentuximab vedotin exposure varied. CD4+ T cells were purified from thawed PBMCs by negative selection. The sequences come from CD4+ T cells from blood, collected before the fourth cycle of nivolumab. These receptors were obtained from a human donor with classical Hodgkin lymphoma.

J is TRBJ2-5 and V is TRBV6-6; weak D call: TRBD2 (7 bases). V was cut by 7 bases and J by 5 bases, with 14 bases left in between. The CDR3 totals 13 residues. Germline loops: CDR1 MNHNY, CDR2 SVGAGI (reference sequence). CDR3 amino acids: CASTKGGSETQYF. The CDR3 coding sequence is TGTGCCAGCACCAAGGGGGGGAGTGAGACCCAGTACTTC.

This chain connects TRBV4-3 to TRBJ1-2; weak D call: TRBD1 (6 bases). The CDR3 runs 17 residues. Trimming shortened V by 0 bases and J by 1 base, and 15 bases separated the two germline ends. Per the germline V gene, CDR1 is LGHNA and CDR2 is YSLEER. The CDR3 nucleotides are TGCGCCAGCAGCCAAGATGGGGGGCACATCGGTAACTATGGCTACACCTTC. Translation: CASSQDGGHIGNYGYTF.

The V call is TRBV11-3, the J call TRBJ2-7; 7 nucleotides agree with TRBD2. This CDR3 has 13 amino acids. The germline V gene has CDR1 SGHNT and CDR2 YENEEA. V lost 5 bases, J lost 0 bases, and 1 base stayed unmatched. CDR3 sequence: CASSPSGSYEQYF. The CDR3, as DNA: TGTGCCAGCAGCCCTAGCGGCTCCTACGAGCAGTACTTC.

This clone has a single count. The rearrangement joins TRBV30 to TRBJ2-5; D is uncertain. The germline CDR1 and CDR2 sequences are GTSNPN and SVGIG (reference sequence). V was pared by 0 bases and J by 5 bases, with 4 bases between. This CDR3 has 11 residues. The CDR3 loop reads CAWSVQETQYF. In DNA, the CDR3 is TGTGCCTGGAGTGTACAGGAGACCCAGTACTTC.

This rearrangement joins TRBV7-2 to TRBJ2-7; 8 bases map to TRBD1. The CDR3 runs to 15 residues. Per the germline V gene, CDR1 is SGHTA and CDR2 is FQGNSA. The V segment lost 1 base and the J segment 3 bases; nucleotides outside the gene matches: 5. The CDR3 coding sequence is TGTGCCAGCAGCTTAGGGGGGGACAGGAGCTACGAGCAGTACTTC. Protein sequence: CASSLGGDRSYEQYF.

This clone was seen a handful of times. The CDR3 DNA follows: TGTGCCAGTAGTATGCTTGCTACGGGGGAGCAGTTCTTC. Protein: CASSMLATGEQFF. This chain uses TRBV19 with TRBJ2-1, with a weak D call TRBD2 (5 bases). The CDR3 covers 13 residues. Germline V gene data show CDR1 as LNHDA and CDR2 as SQIVND (reference sequence). V lost 3 bases to trimming and J lost 10 bases, with 13 bases between them.

This clone was seen only once. The V call is TRBV28, the J call TRBJ1-1, with TRBD1 identical over 9 bases. The junction had 3 bases not matched to a gene; V was cut back by 4 bases and J by 3 bases. CDR3 size: 14 residues. Germline V gene lookup returns CDR1 MDHEN and CDR2 SYDVKM. CDR3 loop: CASSSGQGYTEAFF. In DNA form, the CDR3 reads TGTGCCAGCAGTTCCGGACAGGGGTACACTGAAGCTTTCTTT.

The CDR3 sequence is CATSRGLEKTDTQYF. In DNA form, the CDR3 reads TGTGCCACCAGCAGGGGACTAGAAAAGACTGATACGCAGTATTTT. The J gene is TRBJ2-3, the V gene TRBV15, with 8 bases identical to TRBD2. V lost 3 bases, J lost 6 bases, and 8 bases stayed unmatched. Per the germline V gene, CDR1 is LNHNV and CDR2 is YYDKDF (reference sequence). The CDR3 consists of 15 residues.

This clone was seen only once. V and J are TRBV6-5 and TRBJ1-2; D not resolved. The germline V gene encodes CDR1 MNHEY and CDR2 SVGAGI. With 2 bases removed from V and 11 bases from J, the gap between germline ends came to 15 bases. CDR3 length: 13 amino acids. CDR3 sequence: CASSYDGDGRYTF. DNA for the CDR3: TGTGCCAGCAGTTACGACGGCGACGGGCGGTACACCTTC.

The chain couples TRBV4-1 to TRBJ1-4; no firm D call. The CDR3 consists of 12 residues. CDR1 is MGHRA and CDR2 is YSYEKL in the germline V gene. V was cut by 1 base and J by 7 bases, with 4 bases left in between. The CDR3 nucleotides read TGCGCCAGCAGCCAAGTCAGTGAAAAACTGTTTTTT. Its translation: CASSQVSEKLFF.

V is TRBV7-2 and J is TRBJ2-1; D is unclear. V was shortened by 1 base and J by 10 bases, with 5 bases between the two germline ends. Germline CDR1 and CDR2: SGHTA and FQGNSA. This CDR3 contains 11 residues. In nucleotides, the CDR3 is TGTGCCAGCAGCTTAGGCTGGGAGCAGTTCTTC. Translating gives CASSLGWEQFF.

The chain couples TRBV6-5 to TRBJ2-3; 8 nucleotides match TRBD1. CDR1 and CDR2 from the germline V gene are MNHEY and SVGAGI. The CDR3 has 13 residues. The ends lost 4 bases at V and 8 bases at J; junction bases unmatched: 5. CDR3 sequence (DNA): TGTGCCAGCAGTTGGACAGGGCCCGGTACGCAGTATTTT. Amino acids: CASSWTGPGTQYF.

This chain joins TRBV7-9 and TRBJ2-2, with a weak D call TRBD1 (5 bases). This CDR3 has 15 residues. Per germline, CDR1 SEHNR and CDR2 FQNEAQ (reference sequence). V lost 5 bases and J 4 bases, leaving 14 bases between the germline ends. This CDR3 is CASSDKGVVTGELFF. Written as DNA, the CDR3 is TGTGCCAGCAGCGACAAAGGGGTTGTCACCGGGGAGCTGTTTTTT.

The V and J genes are TRBV29-1 and TRBJ2-5, with a possible D match to TRBD2 (5 bases). From germline, CDR1 is SQVTM and CDR2 ANQGSEA. V was shortened by 4 bases and J by 4 bases, with 7 bases between the two germline ends. This CDR3 region has 11 residues. The CDR3 region is CSVGERETQYF. As DNA, the CDR3 is TGCAGCGTTGGGGAGAGAGAGACCCAGTACTTC.

The chain has TRBV6-6 and TRBJ1-3; no clear D gene. Per germline, CDR1 MNHNY and CDR2 SVGAGI (reference sequence). The CDR3 spans 15 residues. V gave up 0 bases and J gave up 0 bases, with 6 bases separating them. DNA of the CDR3: TGTGCCAGCAGTTACTCGGGCAGCTCTGGAAACACCATATATTTT. This translates into CASSYSGSSGNTIYF.

This chain joins TRBV11-2 and TRBJ1-5; the match to TRBD1 covers 7 bases. The junction had 8 bases not matched to a gene; V was cut back by 5 bases and J by 4 bases. The CDR3 contains 15 residues. In germline, CDR1 is SGHAT, CDR2 FQNNGV. CDR3 bases: TGTGCCAGCAGCCTATCCCGGGACAGAAATCAGCCCCAGCATTTT. It translates to CASSLSRDRNQPQHF.

The chain combines TRBV5-1 with TRBJ2-6; a weak D match, TRBD2 (6 bases). The V gene's germline CDR1 is SGHRS and CDR2 YFSETQ. There are 15 residues in the CDR3. The V end lost 4 bases, the J end lost 8 bases, and 16 bases lay between the germline ends. The CDR3 protein is CASSPNGGSPNVLTF. The CDR3 DNA follows: TGCGCCAGCAGCCCCAACGGAGGGTCCCCCAACGTCCTGACTTTC.

V is TRBV19 and J is TRBJ2-5; D gene ambiguous. Trimming took 1 base from V and 7 from J, leaving 10 bases between them. The CDR3 has 13 residues. Germline V CDR1 and CDR2: LNHDA, SQIVND (reference sequence). The CDR3 reads CASSIVGKVTQYF. CDR3 in DNA: TGTGCCAGTAGTATAGTGGGGAAGGTGACCCAGTACTTC.

The rearrangement links TRBV9 to TRBJ2-5; tentative D call: TRBD2 (6 bases). There are 15 residues in the CDR3. Looked up from germline, CDR1 is SGDLS and CDR2 is YYNGEE. The V gene lost 0 bases and the J gene lost 5 bases, with 14 bases spanning the gap. The CDR3 protein is CASSVGREWSETQYF. The CDR3 DNA follows: TGTGCCAGCAGCGTAGGGCGGGAATGGAGTGAGACCCAGTACTTC.

J is TRBJ1-3 and V is TRBV28; D gene ambiguous. This CDR3 is built from 19 residues. V gave up 3 bases and J gave up 0 bases, with 21 bases separating them. Germline V gene data show CDR1 as MDHEN and CDR2 as SYDVKM. CDR3 residues: CASSFNPRTVASSGNTIYF. The CDR3 DNA follows: TGTGCCAGCAGTTTTAATCCTCGGACGGTCGCCAGCTCTGGAAACACCATATATTTT.

The chain joins TRBV19 to TRBJ2-1, with 10 bases fitting TRBD2. Germline V gene data show CDR1 as LNHDA and CDR2 as SQIVND (reference sequence). Trimming took 8 bases from V and 8 from J; bases not matched to a gene: 12. The CDR3 length is 15 residues. The CDR3 is CASRQSGGGSDEQFF. The CDR3 region has the DNA TGTGCCAGTCGTCAGAGCGGGGGGGGTTCCGATGAGCAGTTCTTC.

This chain connects TRBV10-3 to TRBJ1-4, with TRBD1 matching 7 bases. From germline, CDR1 is ENHRY and CDR2 SYGVKD. V trimming: 0 bases; J trimming: 8 bases; junction bases outside the gene matches: 6. The CDR3 loop spans 15 amino acids. For the CDR3, the DNA is TGTGCCATCAGTGAGTCGACCAGGGGGTCAGAAAAACTGTTTTTT. Translated: CAISESTRGSEKLFF.

The rearrangement links TRBV30 to TRBJ1-2; D uncertain. Germline V CDR1 and CDR2: GTSNPN, SVGIG (reference sequence). With 5 bases removed from V and 7 bases from J, the gap between germline ends came to 14 bases. The length of the CDR3 is 12 residues. The CDR3 loop is CAWEVGGGGYTF. The CDR3 DNA reads TGTGCCTGGGAAGTGGGTGGCGGTGGCTACACCTTC.

This clone showed up just a few times. The chain is built from TRBV2 and TRBJ2-2; no clear D gene. Trimming took off 6 bases at V and 5 bases at J, with 10 bases between the two ends. The CDR3 is 13 amino acids. Germline lookup yields CDR1 SNHLY and CDR2 FYNNEI. CDR3 loop: CASSQLGTGELFF. CDR3 sequence (DNA): TGTGCCAGCAGCCAACTGGGGACCGGGGAGCTGTTTTTT.

The chain uses TRBV5-1 and TRBJ2-7; 8 bases align to TRBD2. CDR1 is SGHRS, CDR2 YFSETQ, per germline. This CDR3 has 16 amino acids. The V and J ends lost 2 bases and 2 bases, in that order; junction bases with no gene match: 9. The CDR3 loop is CASSFIFSGSAYEQYF. The CDR3 DNA is TGCGCCAGCAGCTTCATTTTCAGCGGGAGCGCCTACGAGCAGTACTTC.

This sequence joins TRBV6-1 and TRBJ2-7, with 7 bases that match TRBD1. The CDR3 contains 15 residues. Germline V gene lookup returns CDR1 MNHNS and CDR2 SASEGT. V was pared by 6 bases and J by 7 bases, with 15 bases of the junction left unmatched. The CDR3 loop is CASSPGTAIKGEQYV. DNA for the CDR3: TGTGCCAGCAGCCCTGGGACAGCGATCAAGGGGGAGCAGTACGTC.

This chain joins TRBV7-9 and TRBJ1-1, with a tentative D call TRBD1 (5 bases). V was shortened by 2 bases and J by 1 base, with 5 bases between the two germline ends. CDR3 length equals 13 residues. Germline V lookup: CDR1 SEHNR, CDR2 FQNEAQ (reference sequence). The CDR3 here is CASSLTGNTEAFF. CDR3 DNA: TGTGCCAGCAGCTTAACAGGGAACACTGAAGCTTTCTTT.

This clone came up once. The chain uses TRBV28 and TRBJ2-2, with TRBD2 as a possible D gene (7 bases). CDR1 is MDHEN and CDR2 is SYDVKM in the germline V gene. Trimming pared 7 bases from V and 4 bases from J, leaving 16 bases between. CDR3 length: 15 residues. This CDR3 is CASKTGGAGTGELFF. The CDR3 DNA reads TGTGCCAGCAAGACGGGGGGCGCGGGCACCGGGGAGCTGTTTTTT.